Listed here are 8 T cell receptor beta chains from one sample, sequenced in a study of T-cell reconstitution after alpha-beta-depleted transplantation in children. A TCRbeta library incorporating unique molecular identifiers was prepared. TCRdb re-called the PCR reads through MiXCR, storing one row per CDR3 protein. In the table there are around 370,000 distinct CDR3 sequences, about a sixth of which are singletons. The starting material was PBMCs, mostly from graft donor cells, obtained 360 days after TCRalphabeta/CD19-depleted stem cell transplant. The source is a male patient aged 2-10 years who had a stem cell transplant for acute lymphoblastic leukemia, so the T cells may come from the graft donor.

There are a few counts of this clonotype. This chain uses TRBV7-9 with TRBJ1-2; tentative D call: TRBD1 (5 bases). Germline V gene sequence: CDR1 SEHNR, CDR2 FQNEAQ (reference sequence). V was trimmed by 0 bases and J by 6 bases, leaving 14 bases between them. This CDR3 region has 15 residues. CDR3 nucleotide sequence: TGTGCCAGCAGCTTAGCCGGCAGGGCCGGACATGGCTACACCTTC. The encoded protein is CASSLAGRAGHGYTF.

The chain employs TRBV30 and TRBJ2-3; D is perhaps TRBD2 (7 bases). V was cut by 0 bases and J by 3 bases, with 13 bases left in between. The CDR3 has 15 amino acids. Germline V gene lookup returns CDR1 GTSNPN and CDR2 SVGIG (reference sequence). CDR3 amino acids: CAWSVLGRGTDTQYF. In DNA form, the CDR3 reads TGTGCCTGGAGTGTACTGGGGAGGGGGACAGATACGCAGTATTTT.

The gene calls are TRBV4-2 and TRBJ2-3; 7 nucleotides match TRBD2. CDR1 LGHNA and CDR2 YNFKEQ come from the germline V gene. The CDR3 loop spans 17 amino acids. With 0 bases clipped from V and 2 bases from J, the junction kept 8 bases outside the gene matches. CDR3 DNA sequence: TGTGCCAGCAGCCAAGATTATGTCGGGACTAACACAGATACGCAGTATTTT. Protein product: CASSQDYVGTNTDTQYF.

J is TRBJ2-2 and V is TRBV24-1; TRBD1 aligns across 7 bases. The CDR3 has 15 amino acids. J gave up 5 bases and V 4 bases, and 6 bases lay outside the gene matches. Per the germline V gene, CDR1 is KGHDR and CDR2 is SFDVKD. The CDR3 is CATSDTIQGTGELFF. The CDR3 region has the DNA TGTGCCACCAGTGACACGATACAGGGGACCGGGGAGCTGTTTTTT.

This clonotype was counted between two and nine times. The gene calls are TRBV2 and TRBJ1-5; 7 bases map to TRBD1. The CDR3 extends over 15 amino acids. The V gene end was trimmed by 6 bases and the J gene end by 5 bases; junction bases not matched to a gene: 10. Germline V lookup: CDR1 SNHLY, CDR2 FYNNEI. The CDR3 reads CASSEGTGAHQPQHF. CDR3 DNA sequence: TGTGCCAGCAGCGAGGGAACAGGGGCTCATCAGCCCCAGCATTTT. Full variable domain (rest looked up from reference TRBV2 and TRBJ1-5): EPEVTQTPSHQVTQMGQEVILRCVPISNHLYFYWYRQILGQKVEFLVSFYNNEISEKSEIFDDQFSVERPDGSNFTLKIRSTKLEDSAMYFCASSEGTGAHQPQHFGDGTRLSIL.

This clonotype was seen at least ten times. CDR3 nucleotide sequence: TGTGCCAGCAGTTCAACGACCGTGGGGGTTGAGCAGTTCTTC. This encodes CASSSTTVGVEQFF. The gene calls are TRBV12-3 or TRBV12-4 and TRBJ2-1; D may match TRBD1 or TRBD2 (5 bases each). V was clipped by 4 bases and J by 9 bases, with 16 bases between them. The CDR3 is 14 amino acids.

This clonotype was picked up a small number of times. J is TRBJ2-7 and V is TRBV7-9; D unresolved. This CDR3 is 11 amino acids long. Germline CDR1 reads SEHNR; CDR2 reads FQNEAQ (reference sequence). V lost 5 bases and J lost 6, with 8 bases in between. The CDR3 DNA follows: TGTGCCAGCAGCCGTAGTATCGAGCAGTACTTC. Protein: CASSRSIEQYF.

This rearrangement joins TRBV5-1 to TRBJ1-2; D gene ambiguous. Trimming pared 4 bases from V and 0 bases from J, leaving 7 bases between. In germline, CDR1 is SGHRS, CDR2 YFSETQ. This CDR3 contains 13 residues. The chain's CDR3 is CASSIDTNYGYTF. CDR3 coding DNA: TGCGCCAGCAGCATTGACACTAACTATGGCTACACCTTC.